This TCR beta chain was observed in a study of T cell responses to AZD1222 COVID-19 vaccine. Notes on the study in general: White British ancestry dominated among donors, who included more females, and clonal diversity was possibly underestimated. Mapped onto spike, vaccine-associated CD4 TCRs spanned it and were dominant at 160-218 and 743-854. Just a handful of AZD1222 recipients tested seropositive at baseline. As reported, nearly half of all spike-specific TCRs target variant regions that are unmutated.

Libraries were prepared by immunoSEQ multiplex PCR; TCRdb keeps only in-frame clonotypes and omits some of them. The table shows 95,000 to 130,000 clones, with approximately 83% occurring only once. Between the trimmed V and J ends, which lost 5 bases and 5 bases, there was a span of 7 bases. CDR3 length: 12 residues. CDR1 is MNHEY and CDR2 is SMNVEV in the germline V gene (reference sequence). Note on this clone: As yet, its antigen is unknown.

This sequence was found in an adult in good health. The chain has TRBV27 and TRBJ1-5; TRBD1 might be the D (5 bases). Specimen: peripheral blood, collected on day 0 of MenACWY control vaccination. CDR3: CASSKGDQPQHF. DNA for the CDR3: TGTGCCAGCAGTAAAGGGGATCAGCCCCAGCATTTT.